This T cell receptor (beta chain) was recorded in a study of shared clonotypes between healthy human individuals. In germline, CDR1 is SGDLS, CDR2 YYNGEE. Trimming removed 0 bases at V and 4 bases at J, with 7 bases between. The CDR3 has 14 amino acids. As to this clone: The antigen is not known. This same CDR3 is encoded by further DNA sequences in the sample.

Sequencing used immunoSEQ multiplex PCR; TCRdb keeps in-frame clones, though not all of them. This table has 2 million to 2.5 million clones, more than 90% appearing once. Study outcomes and limitations: Collection of samples was limited to blood; tissue repertoires likely differ. On the whole, naive subsets had larger estimated richness than memory subsets had. Non-shared clonotypes had lower generation probabilities than clonotypes shared by all four sorted-subset donors. Clonotypes that were shared across a handful of donors made up 4.5% to 5% of naive CD4 clonotypes.

Sequencing input: naive CD4+ T cells sorted from blood. The subset here: CD45RA+ positively selected. The chain combines TRBV9 with TRBJ1-4, with D uncertain. The sequence was obtained from a man between 18 and 29 years old in good health. CDR3 amino acids: CASSVGRSNEKLFF. The CDR3 DNA follows: TGTGCCAGCAGCGTAGGCAGGAGTAATGAAAAACTGTTTTTT.